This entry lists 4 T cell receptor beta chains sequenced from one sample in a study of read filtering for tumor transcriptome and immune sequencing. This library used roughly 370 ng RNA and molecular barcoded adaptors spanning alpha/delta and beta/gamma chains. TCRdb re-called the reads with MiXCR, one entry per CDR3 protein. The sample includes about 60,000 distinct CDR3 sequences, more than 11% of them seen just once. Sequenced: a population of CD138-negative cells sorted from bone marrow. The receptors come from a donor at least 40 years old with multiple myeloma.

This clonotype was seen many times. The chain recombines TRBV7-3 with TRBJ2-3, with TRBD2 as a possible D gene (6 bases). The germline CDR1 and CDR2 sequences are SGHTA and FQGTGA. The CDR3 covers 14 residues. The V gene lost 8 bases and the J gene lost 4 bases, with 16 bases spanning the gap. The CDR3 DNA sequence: TGTGCCAGCGATTACGGGAGCGTGGCAGATACGCAGTATTTT. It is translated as CASDYGSVADTQYF.

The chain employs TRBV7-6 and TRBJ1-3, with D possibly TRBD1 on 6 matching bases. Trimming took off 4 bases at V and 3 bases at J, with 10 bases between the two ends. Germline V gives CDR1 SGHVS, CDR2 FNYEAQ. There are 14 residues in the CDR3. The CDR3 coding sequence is TGTGCCAGCAGCTCCAGGGGTGATGGAAACACCATATATTTT. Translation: CASSSRGDGNTIYF.

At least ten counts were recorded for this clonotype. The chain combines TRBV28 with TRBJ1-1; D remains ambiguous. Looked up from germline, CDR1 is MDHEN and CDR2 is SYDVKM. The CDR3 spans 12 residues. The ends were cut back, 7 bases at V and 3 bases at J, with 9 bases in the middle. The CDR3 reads CASKNPHTEAFF. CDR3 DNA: TGTGCCAGCAAAAATCCCCACACTGAAGCTTTCTTT.

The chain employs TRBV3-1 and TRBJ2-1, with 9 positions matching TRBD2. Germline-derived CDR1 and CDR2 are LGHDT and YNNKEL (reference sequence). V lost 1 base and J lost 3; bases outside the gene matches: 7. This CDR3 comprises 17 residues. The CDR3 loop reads CASSQVKAGGNYNEQFF. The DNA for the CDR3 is TGTGCCAGCAGCCAAGTTAAAGCGGGAGGTAACTACAATGAGCAGTTCTTC.